A single sample is the source of the 29 T cell receptor beta chains below, sequenced in a study of a mutant IDH1 vaccine in newly diagnosed glioma. Data came from immunoSEQ multiplex PCR; TCRdb stores just in-frame clones and leaves some out. The data show roughly 35,000 clones, roughly nine tenths seen once. The time point is: baseline, week 1 (first vaccination visit). Treatment noted: pre-vaccination baseline after standard-of-care therapy. Sequenced here: PBMCs, sampled from a glioma patient treated with radiotherapy, temozolomide or both. These TCRs come from a middle-aged woman with glioma.

The chain is built from TRBV7-5 and TRBJ1-5. TRBV7-5 is designated a pseudogene. CDR3 length: 15 residues. The CDR3, as DNA: TGTGCCCTTATCTCTCCCGGGGTTAGCAATCAGCCCCAGCATTTT. This translates into CALISPGVSNQPQHF.

CDR3 region: CASSLTARSSSGNTIYF. In DNA, the CDR3 is TGTGCCAGCAGTCTAACAGCAAGGTCGAGCTCTGGAAACACCATATATTTT. The chain joins TRBV2 to TRBJ1-3; no reliable D call. Germline V lookup: CDR1 SNHLY, CDR2 FYNNEI. V was shortened by 5 bases and J by 0 bases, with 17 bases between the two germline ends. The CDR3 has 17 residues.

This clone was recorded once. The gene calls are TRBV27 and TRBJ1-2; D unresolved. The germline V gene encodes CDR1 MNHEY and CDR2 SMNVEV (reference sequence). Trimming cost V 6 bases and J 1 base, with 12 bases left between them. This CDR3 contains 14 residues. The CDR3 DNA reads TGTGCCAGCAGGCCCACTCGGGGTAACTATGGCTACACCTTC. Translating it yields CASRPTRGNYGYTF.

This clone is a singleton in its sample. The chain is built from TRBV2 and TRBJ2-7, with a weak D call TRBD2 (5 bases). CDR1 is SNHLY and CDR2 is FYNNEI in the germline V gene. Trimming pared 7 bases from V and 4 bases from J, leaving 8 bases between. This CDR3 comprises 11 residues. CDR3 in DNA: TGTGCCAGCAAACGGGGTTACGAGCAGTACTTC. Amino acid sequence: CASKRGYEQYF.

The chain links TRBV10-1 to TRBJ2-2; D is possibly TRBD1 (5 bases). There are 15 residues in the CDR3. Trimming cost V 2 bases and J 2 bases, with 9 bases left between them. CDR1 WNHNN and CDR2 SYGVQD come from the germline V gene (reference sequence). The CDR3 loop reads CASSEAGINTGELFF. The CDR3 nucleotides are TGCGCCAGCAGTGAGGCAGGGATCAACACCGGGGAGCTGTTTTTT.

The chain carries TRBV29-1 and TRBJ2-7; D is unresolved. Germline CDR1 SQVTM, CDR2 ANQGSEA. This CDR3 contains 12 residues. The CDR3 is CRLPGLPNEQYF. In DNA form, the CDR3 reads TGCAGACTTCCGGGCTTACCCAACGAGCAGTACTTC.

This clone was counted once. The CDR3 DNA reads TGCGCCAGCAGCCCTCTGGCTAGCGGGAGTGGGAATGAGCAGTTCTTC. Translating gives CASSPLASGSGNEQFF. The chain is built from TRBV5-1 and TRBJ2-1; 10 bases are a match to TRBD2. This CDR3 region has 16 residues. CDR1 SGHRS and CDR2 YFSETQ come from the germline V gene. V trimming: 4 bases; J trimming: 7 bases; junction bases outside the gene matches: 11.

The chain combines TRBV14 with TRBJ1-1, with D unresolved. The CDR3 has 11 amino acids. CDR1 is SGHDN and CDR2 is FVKESK in the germline V gene. The V end was cut by 1 base, the J end by 8 bases, with 5 bases between. The CDR3 nucleotides read TGTGCCAGCAGCCAAGCCAGGGAAGCTTTCTTT. Translated: CASSQAREAFF.

The chain combines TRBV19 with TRBJ2-1; a possible D gene is TRBD2 (6 bases). V gave up 6 bases and J gave up 8 bases, with 11 bases separating them. Germline CDR1 reads LNHDA; CDR2 reads SQIVND (reference sequence). CDR3 length equals 12 residues. The CDR3 nucleotides read TGTGCCAGTAGCCCCGGGGGATATGAGCAGTTCTTC. It is translated as CASSPGGYEQFF.

This sequence joins TRBV9 and TRBJ1-5, with a possible D match to TRBD1 (5 bases). This CDR3 has 15 amino acids. Trimming removed 0 bases from V and 4 bases from J, with 11 bases in between. Germline CDR1 SGDLS, CDR2 YYNGEE. The CDR3 reads CASSVAGQGNQPQHF. As DNA, the CDR3 is TGTGCCAGCAGCGTAGCTGGCCAGGGAAATCAGCCCCAGCATTTT. Full variable domain (remainder filled in from reference TRBV9 and TRBJ1-5): DSGVTQTPKHLITATGQRVTLRCSPRSGDLSVYWYQQSLDQGLQFLIQYYNGEERAKGNILERFSAQQFPDLHSELNLSSLELGDSALYFCASSVAGQGNQPQHFGDGTRLSIL.

The CDR3, as DNA: TGTGCCAGCAGTGAGTCTCGCGGATCCACAGATACGCAGTATTTT. Translation: CASSESRGSTDTQYF. The chain couples TRBV25-1 to TRBJ2-3; D is undetermined. V gave up 3 bases and J gave up 2 bases, with 12 bases separating them. The CDR3 is made up of 15 amino acids. The germline V gene has CDR1 MGHDK and CDR2 SYGVNS.

The rearrangement links TRBV5-4 to TRBJ2-7; 11 nucleotides align to TRBD1. The trim removed 3 bases at V and 4 bases at J, leaving 9 bases unmatched. The CDR3 runs to 16 residues. Germline V gives CDR1 SGHNT, CDR2 YYREEE (reference sequence). Here the CDR3 reads CASSSRGQGGRYEQYF. DNA of the CDR3: TGTGCCAGCAGCTCAAGGGGACAGGGGGGGAGGTACGAGCAGTACTTC.

V and J are TRBV2 and TRBJ2-3, with unresolved D. The V end lost 3 bases, the J end lost 5 bases, and 6 bases lay between the germline ends. The CDR3 sequence is 12 residues long. The germline CDR1 and CDR2 sequences are SNHLY and FYNNEI. This CDR3 reads CASSESLDTQYF. In DNA, the CDR3 is TGTGCCAGCAGTGAGAGTCTAGATACGCAGTATTTT.

This clone was found once. V gene TRBV30 combines with J gene TRBJ2-1, with 9 bases matching TRBD1. Germline CDR1 and CDR2: GTSNPN and SVGIG (reference sequence). The CDR3 is made up of 15 amino acids. After removal of 5 bases from V and 7 bases from J, the junction contained 12 bases not matched to a gene. CDR3 region: CAWSGGDRASNEQFF. Written as DNA, the CDR3 is TGTGCCTGGTCAGGGGGGGACAGGGCGAGTAATGAGCAGTTCTTC.

The CDR3: CASSLGTAPETQYF. CDR3 coding DNA: TGCGCCAGCAGCTTGGGGACGGCCCCCGAGACCCAGTACTTC. The V and J genes are TRBV5-1 and TRBJ2-5; no clear D. Germline V CDR1 and CDR2: SGHRS, YFSETQ. CDR3 length: 14 amino acids. With 0 bases removed from V and 5 bases from J, the gap between germline ends came to 11 bases.

This clone was counted once. V gene TRBV4-1 combines with J gene TRBJ2-7; D assignment may be TRBD1 or TRBD2 (5 bases each). Trimming pared 2 bases from V and 6 bases from J, leaving 17 bases between. CDR1 MGHRA and CDR2 YSYEKL come from the germline V gene. The CDR3 contains 15 residues. The CDR3 DNA reads as TGCGCCAGCAGCCAAACCGGGACGGCTCGCGGCGAGCAGTACTTC. Its translation is CASSQTGTARGEQYF.

The chain links TRBV2 to TRBJ2-3; perhaps TRBD2 as D (6 bases). Germline V gives CDR1 SNHLY, CDR2 FYNNEI. The CDR3 sequence is 14 residues long. The V end was cut by 2 bases, the J end by 8 bases, with 14 bases between. CDR3 in DNA: TGTGCCAGCAGTGAAAATGTTGTGGGGGGTACGCAGTATTTT. This encodes CASSENVVGGTQYF. Variable domain in full (rest from reference TRBV2 and TRBJ2-3): EPEVTQTPSHQVTQMGQEVILRCVPISNHLYFYWYRQILGQKVEFLVSFYNNEISEKSEIFDDQFSVERPDGSNFTLKIRSTKLEDSAMYFCASSENVVGGTQYFGPGTRLTVL.

The chain employs TRBV7-8 and TRBJ2-7, with TRBD1 matching over 8 bases. The trim removed 7 bases at V and 6 bases at J, leaving 11 bases unmatched. This CDR3 region has 14 residues. From germline, CDR1 is SGHVS and CDR2 FQNEAQ. CDR3 sequence reads: CASTPGQAPAEQYF. The CDR3 DNA sequence: TGTGCCAGCACACCGGGACAGGCCCCCGCCGAGCAGTACTTC.

CDR3 DNA: TGTGCCAGCAGCCCTTACAGGGGGTTGAATCAGCCCCAGCATTTT. Its protein is CASSPYRGLNQPQHF. The rearrangement joins TRBV6-1 to TRBJ1-5, with 8 positions matching TRBD1. CDR1 is MNHNS and CDR2 is SASEGT in the germline V gene. The V gene end was trimmed by 6 bases and the J gene end by 4 bases; junction bases not matched to a gene: 8. The CDR3 is 15 amino acids.

J is TRBJ1-4 and V is TRBV4-1, with D perhaps matching TRBD1 (5 bases). The CDR3 runs 14 residues. CDR1 and CDR2 (germline): MGHRA, YSYEKL. V lost 6 bases to trimming and J lost 7 bases, with 15 bases between them. The CDR3 nucleotides are TGCGCCAGCAGACCTCAGGGTTCGGGTGAAAAACTGTTTTTT. Translated: CASRPQGSGEKLFF.

The rearrangement joins TRBV19 to TRBJ1-4; TRBD1 agrees at 7 bases. The CDR3 covers 15 residues. Looked up from germline, CDR1 is LNHDA and CDR2 is SQIVND (reference sequence). The junction had 10 bases not matched to a gene; V was cut back by 5 bases and J by 7 bases. CDR3 bases: TGTGCCAGTAGTCCGGACAGGTTCCCTGGTGAAAAACTGTTTTTT. Translating it yields CASSPDRFPGEKLFF.

The chain joins TRBV9 to TRBJ2-5; 7 positions match TRBD2. The trim removed 4 bases at V and 7 bases at J, leaving 16 bases unmatched. The CDR3 spans 16 residues. Looked up from germline, CDR1 is SGDLS and CDR2 is YYNGEE. Written as DNA, the CDR3 is TGTGCCAGCAGCCCCTCGGGGAGCGGGAACTCCGGGACCCAGTACTTC. The encoded protein is CASSPSGSGNSGTQYF.

The chain is built from TRBV28 and TRBJ1-4; D is possibly TRBD1 (5 bases). CDR1 and CDR2 (germline): MDHEN, SYDVKM. The V end was cut by 6 bases, the J end by 3 bases, with 14 bases between. The CDR3 length is 15 residues. DNA for the CDR3: TGTGCCAGCAGCCTCGGGGGGGTTGCTAATGAAAAACTGTTTTTT. Translating gives CASSLGGVANEKLFF.

The rearrangement links TRBV4-3 to TRBJ1-6; D may be TRBD1 (5 bases). CDR3 length equals 17 residues. CDR1 and CDR2 from the germline V gene are LGHNA and YSLEER. The V and J ends lost 0 bases and 0 bases respectively, with 9 bases between them. In DNA, the CDR3 is TGCGCCAGCAGCCAAGAACGACAGAGCTCCTATAATTCACCCCTCCACTTT. The encoded protein is CASSQERQSSYNSPLHF.

The chain has TRBV7-9 and TRBJ2-5, with D perhaps TRBD2 (5 bases). V was shortened by 6 bases and J by 0 bases, with 20 bases between the two germline ends. The CDR3 contains 17 residues. The germline CDR1 and CDR2 sequences are SEHNR and FQNEAQ (reference sequence). The CDR3 sequence: CASRSGIWMEYQETQYF. The CDR3 coding sequence is TGTGCCAGCAGGTCGGGAATCTGGATGGAGTACCAAGAGACCCAGTACTTC.

The chain employs TRBV5-1 and TRBJ1-1; no clear D. CDR1 and CDR2 (germline): SGHRS, YFSETQ. Trimming cost V 0 bases and J 2 bases, with 11 bases left between them. The CDR3 extends over 15 amino acids. CDR3 loop: CASSLALGRNTEAFF. In DNA form, the CDR3 reads TGCGCCAGCAGCTTGGCCTTAGGACGTAACACTGAAGCTTTCTTT.

In nucleotides, the CDR3 is TGTGCCAGCAGCGTAGACGGGACAGGGGCCTTTCAATCAATCCCTTATGGCTACACCTTC. The encoded protein is CASSVDGTGAFQSIPYGYTF. The chain recombines TRBV9 with TRBJ1-2; 10 nucleotides align to TRBD1. CDR3 length: 20 residues. Trimming removed 0 bases from V and 5 bases from J; junction bases left unmatched: 19. Germline V gene lookup returns CDR1 SGDLS and CDR2 YYNGEE.

The chain joins TRBV2 to TRBJ2-4; D may be TRBD1 or TRBD2 (5 bases each). The CDR3 length is 14 residues. The V gene's germline CDR1 is SNHLY and CDR2 FYNNEI. V lost 5 bases and J lost 0, with 8 bases in between. Written as DNA, the CDR3 is TGTGCCAGCAGTAGGGACGGAGCCAAAAACATTCAGTACTTC. Translation: CASSRDGAKNIQYF.

V usage is TRBV4-2 and J usage is TRBJ1-2; maybe TRBD1 (5 bases). Germline assignment: CDR1 LGHNA and CDR2 YNFKEQ. CDR3 length equals 16 residues. The V end lost 0 bases, the J end lost 3 bases, and 14 bases lay between the germline ends. The CDR3 sequence is CASSQDWNRNYYGYTF. CDR3 sequence (DNA): TGTGCCAGCAGCCAAGATTGGAACAGGAATTACTATGGCTACACCTTC.